The present T cell receptor (beta chain) was sequenced within a study of CD8+CD57+ T cells in acquired aplastic anemia. Study-wide context: The DNA of sorted CD4+ and CD8+ cells averaged approximately 2.9 ug.

Patients who underwent sequencing had shown CD8+CD57+ cell expansion by flow cytometry. Notes on this clonotype: This may arise from a read error, as a much more abundant clone is one base away.

Template material for TCR beta VDJ and CDR3 profiling consisted of genomic DNA. Using its own MiXCR run on the reads, TCRdb lists one record per CDR3 protein. The profile shows some 160,000 distinct CDR3 sequences, 40% to 55% of them singletons. Germline CDR1 LGHNA, CDR2 YSLEER. CDR3 length equals 13 residues. This TCR was sampled from a human donor with aplastic anemia. The sequenced sample was sorted CD4+, CD8+, or CD8+CD57+ T cells (not recorded which) from PBMCs. The chain employs TRBV4-3 and TRBJ2-7; D uncertain. For the CDR3, the DNA is TGCGCCAGCAGCCAAAAAACTTACTACGAGCAGCACGTC. It specifies CASSQKTYYEQHV.